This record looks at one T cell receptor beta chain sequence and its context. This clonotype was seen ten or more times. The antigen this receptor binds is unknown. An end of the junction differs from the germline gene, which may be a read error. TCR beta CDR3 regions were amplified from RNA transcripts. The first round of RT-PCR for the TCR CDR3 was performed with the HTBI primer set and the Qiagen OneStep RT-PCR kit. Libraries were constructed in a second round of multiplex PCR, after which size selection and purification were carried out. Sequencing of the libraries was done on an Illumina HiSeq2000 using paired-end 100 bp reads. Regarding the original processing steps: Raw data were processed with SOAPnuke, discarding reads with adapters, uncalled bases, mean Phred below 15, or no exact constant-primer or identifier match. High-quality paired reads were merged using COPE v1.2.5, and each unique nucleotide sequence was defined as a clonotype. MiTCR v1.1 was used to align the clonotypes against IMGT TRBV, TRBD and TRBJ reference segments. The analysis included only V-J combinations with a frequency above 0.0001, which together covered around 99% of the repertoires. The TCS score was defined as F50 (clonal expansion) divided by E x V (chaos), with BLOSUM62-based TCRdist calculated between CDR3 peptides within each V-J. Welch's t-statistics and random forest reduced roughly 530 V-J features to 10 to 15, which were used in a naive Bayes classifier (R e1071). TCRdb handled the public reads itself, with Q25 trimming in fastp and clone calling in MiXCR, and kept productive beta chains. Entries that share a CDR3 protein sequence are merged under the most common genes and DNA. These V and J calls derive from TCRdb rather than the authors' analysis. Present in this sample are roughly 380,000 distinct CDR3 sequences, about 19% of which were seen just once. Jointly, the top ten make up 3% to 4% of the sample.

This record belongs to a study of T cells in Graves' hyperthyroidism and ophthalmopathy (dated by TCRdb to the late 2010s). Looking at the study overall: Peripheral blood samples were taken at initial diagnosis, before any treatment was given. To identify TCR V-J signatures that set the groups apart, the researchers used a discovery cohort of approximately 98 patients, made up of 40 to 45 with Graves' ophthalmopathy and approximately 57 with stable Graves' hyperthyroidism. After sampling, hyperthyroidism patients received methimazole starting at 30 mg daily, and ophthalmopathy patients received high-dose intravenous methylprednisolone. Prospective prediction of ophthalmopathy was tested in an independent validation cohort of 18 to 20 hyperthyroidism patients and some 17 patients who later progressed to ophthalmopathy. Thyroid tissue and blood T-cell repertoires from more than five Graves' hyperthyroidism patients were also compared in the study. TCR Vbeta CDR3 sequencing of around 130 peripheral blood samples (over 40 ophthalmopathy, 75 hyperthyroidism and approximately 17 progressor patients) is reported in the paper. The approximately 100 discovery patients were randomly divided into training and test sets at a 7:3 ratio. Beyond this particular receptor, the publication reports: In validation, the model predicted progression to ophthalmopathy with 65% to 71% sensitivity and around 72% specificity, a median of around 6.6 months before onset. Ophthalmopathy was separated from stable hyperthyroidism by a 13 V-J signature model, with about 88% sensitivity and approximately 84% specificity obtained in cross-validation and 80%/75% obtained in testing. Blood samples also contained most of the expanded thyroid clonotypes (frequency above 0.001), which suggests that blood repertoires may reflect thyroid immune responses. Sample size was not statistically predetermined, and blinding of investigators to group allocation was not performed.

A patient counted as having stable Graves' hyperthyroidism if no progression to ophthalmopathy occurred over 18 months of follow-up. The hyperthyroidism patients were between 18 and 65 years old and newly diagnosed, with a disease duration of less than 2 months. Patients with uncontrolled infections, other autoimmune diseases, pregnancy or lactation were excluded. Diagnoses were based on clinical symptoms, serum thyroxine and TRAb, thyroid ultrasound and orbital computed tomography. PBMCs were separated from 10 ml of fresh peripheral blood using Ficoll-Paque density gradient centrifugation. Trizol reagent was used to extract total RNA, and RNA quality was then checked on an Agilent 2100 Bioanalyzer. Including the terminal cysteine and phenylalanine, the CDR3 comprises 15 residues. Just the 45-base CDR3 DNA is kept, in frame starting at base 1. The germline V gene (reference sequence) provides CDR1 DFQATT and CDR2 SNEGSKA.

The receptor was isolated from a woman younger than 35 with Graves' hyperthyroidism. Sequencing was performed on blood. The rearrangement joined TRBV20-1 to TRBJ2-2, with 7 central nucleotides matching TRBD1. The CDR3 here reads CSAFPGQTNIGELFF. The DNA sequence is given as TGCAGTGCATTCCCGGGACAGACGAACATCGGGGAGCTGTTTTTT.